This TCR beta chain was obtained from a study of shared clonotypes between healthy human individuals. Overall study: Each donor's CD4 naive and CD4 memory cells filled three plates apiece, CD8 naive two, and CD8 memory one. The study's findings and limits: Rarefaction revealed incomplete sorted-subset sequencing despite large depth.

Genomic DNA of each subset was evenly split across several immunoSEQ plates. Sequencing was performed with immunoSEQ multiplex PCR; in TCRdb, only in-frame clones are kept and a portion is missing. Of under 2,500,000 clones detected, approximately 94% appear once; the ten largest clones hold roughly 0.13%. The CDR3 runs to 15 residues. Germline values: CDR1 MNHNS, CDR2 SASEGT. Between the trimmed V and J ends, which lost 7 bases and 1 base, there was a span of 14 bases. On this clone itself: Antigen specificity is unknown.

V usage is TRBV6-1 and J usage is TRBJ1-5; TRBD1 is a possible D gene (6 bases). This clonotype was sampled from a man aged 18 to 30 in good health. The specimen sequenced was naive CD4+ T cells sorted from blood. This sample's subset: CD45RA+ positively selected. Here the CDR3 DNA reads TGTGCCAGCAACCCGACAGGAGGGAGCAATCAGCCCCAGCATTTT. This gives the protein CASNPTGGSNQPQHF.